The 23 T cell receptor beta chains given below trace back to one sample, sequenced in a study of T cell responses to AZD1222 COVID-19 vaccine. The method was immunoSEQ multiplex PCR; TCRdb's version includes in-frame clones alone and lacks a portion of them. The data contain about 130,000 clones, around 94% of them singletons. The sample here was peripheral blood, taken on day 0 of AZD1222 vaccination. The source of these receptors is an adult in good health.

CDR3 DNA sequence: TGTGCCAGCAGTTACGGGGGCGCGATTGTCGAGCAGTACTTC. This translates into CASSYGGAIVEQYF. This sequence joins TRBV6-5 and TRBJ2-7, with D maybe TRBD1 (6 bases). The germline V gene has CDR1 MNHEY and CDR2 SVGAGI. Trimming took 2 bases from V and 6 from J, leaving 14 bases between them. This CDR3 is 14 amino acids long.

The genes are TRBV28 and TRBJ1-2; 9 nucleotides match TRBD1. This CDR3 comprises 15 residues. Trimming at V came to 6 bases and at J to 3 bases, leaving 8 bases not matched to a gene. Germline V lookup: CDR1 MDHEN, CDR2 SYDVKM. The chain's CDR3 is CASRATGGDHYGYTF. In DNA form, the CDR3 reads TGTGCCAGCAGGGCAACAGGGGGCGATCACTATGGCTACACCTTC.

The V call is TRBV7-9, the J call TRBJ1-2, with unresolved D. Germline CDR1 and CDR2: SEHNR and FQNEAQ (reference sequence). V dropped 4 bases and J dropped 5 bases, with 14 bases sitting between them. This CDR3 comprises 14 residues. For the CDR3, the DNA is TGTGCCAGCAGCTCAGAGGGCAGAGGGTATGGCTACACCTTC. As protein: CASSSEGRGYGYTF.

The rearrangement uses TRBV5-1 and TRBJ2-5; 11 bases align to TRBD2. Germline-derived CDR1 and CDR2 are SGHRS and YFSETQ. V was clipped by 3 bases and J by 5 bases; unmatched bases: 9. CDR3 size: 16 residues. CDR3 nucleotide sequence: TGCGCCAGCAGCTACACGCGACTAGCGGGAAGTGAGACCCAGTACTTC. It specifies CASSYTRLAGSETQYF.

CDR3: CASRPTSGRETQYF. CDR3 DNA: TGTGCCAGCAGGCCGACTAGCGGTAGAGAGACCCAGTACTTC. The chain carries TRBV3-1 (or the pseudogene TRBV3-2) and TRBJ2-5; TRBD2 aligns across 9 bases. Germline loops: CDR1 LGHDT, CDR2 YNNKEL (reference sequence). Trimming removed 6 bases from V and 4 bases from J; junction bases left unmatched: 6. CDR3 length: 14 residues.

This chain connects TRBV3-1 (or the pseudogene TRBV3-2) to TRBJ1-1; no definite D call. The CDR3 runs 15 residues. Per the germline V gene, CDR1 is LGHDT and CDR2 is YNNKEL (reference sequence). Trimming removed 4 bases at V and 1 base at J, with 13 bases between. The CDR3: CASSPWVASNTEAFF. CDR3 nucleotides: TGTGCCAGCAGCCCCTGGGTGGCGTCGAACACTGAAGCTTTCTTT.

This chain uses TRBV4-1 with TRBJ1-5; 7 bases agree with TRBD1. The CDR3 extends over 16 amino acids. V gave up 5 bases and J gave up 1 base; unmatched junction bases: 8. The germline gives CDR1 MGHRA, CDR2 YSYEKL. CDR3 nucleotides: TGCGCCAGCAGCTCAACGACAGGGAAGAGCAATCAGCCCCAGCATTTT. This encodes CASSSTTGKSNQPQHF.

The chain employs TRBV19 and TRBJ2-4, with 8 bases fitting TRBD2. The germline V gene has CDR1 LNHDA and CDR2 SQIVND (reference sequence). Trimming removed 4 bases from V and 4 bases from J; junction bases left unmatched: 3. The CDR3 runs to 14 residues. As DNA, the CDR3 is TGTGCCAGTAGTACCGGGACTAGGAAAAACATTCAGTACTTC. Protein sequence: CASSTGTRKNIQYF.

This rearrangement joins TRBV5-1 to TRBJ2-5; D uncertain. CDR1 and CDR2 from the germline V gene are SGHRS and YFSETQ. The V end lost 0 bases, the J end lost 2 bases, and 5 bases lay between the germline ends. The CDR3 is 13 amino acids. The CDR3 region is CASSLAPQETQYF. For the CDR3, the DNA is TGCGCCAGCAGCTTGGCCCCACAAGAGACCCAGTACTTC.

The rearrangement joins TRBV5-4 to TRBJ2-5, with D perhaps matching TRBD1 or TRBD2 (5 bases each). The germline CDR1 and CDR2 sequences are SGHNT and YYREEE (reference sequence). V lost 2 bases and J lost 10, with 18 bases in between. CDR3 length equals 14 residues. The CDR3 region has the DNA TGTGCCAGCAGCTTAACCGGGACCTCCCAAAACCAGTACTTC. This translates into CASSLTGTSQNQYF.

The rearrangement uses TRBV18 and TRBJ2-5, with D unresolved. The CDR3 has 12 residues. Germline CDR1 is KGHSH and CDR2 is LQKENI. V lost 3 bases and J 3 bases, leaving 5 bases between the germline ends. CDR3 loop: CASSPREETQYF. The DNA of the CDR3 is TGTGCCAGCTCACCCCGGGAAGAGACCCAGTACTTC. The entire variable domain, with the rest obtained from reference TRBV18 and TRBJ2-5, is as follows: NAGVMQNPRHLVRRRGQEARLRCSPMKGHSHVYWYRQLPEEGLKFMVYLQKENIIDESGMPKERFSAEFPKEGPSILRIQQVVRGDSAAYFCASSPREETQYFGPGTRLLVL.

The rearrangement uses TRBV28 and TRBJ1-5, with a possible D match to TRBD1 (5 bases). The CDR3 is 17 residues long. Germline CDR1 MDHEN, CDR2 SYDVKM. V was shortened by 7 bases and J by 0 bases, with 19 bases between the two germline ends. CDR3 DNA: TGTGCCAGCACCGGGAGGGGAACTAATCGTAGCAATCAGCCCCAGCATTTT. Amino acids: CASTGRGTNRSNQPQHF.

The chain has TRBV9 and TRBJ1-3; 9 bases agree with TRBD1. J gave up 2 bases and V 4 bases, and 4 bases lay outside the gene matches. This CDR3 is 15 amino acids long. Germline V gene lookup returns CDR1 SGDLS and CDR2 YYNGEE. The CDR3 loop reads CASSSRQGAGNTIYF. The CDR3 DNA sequence: TGTGCCAGCAGCTCGCGACAGGGGGCTGGAAACACCATATATTTT.

The CDR3 coding sequence is TGTGCCAGCAGTGTAGGACCGAACTACGAGCAGTACTTC. This sequence encodes CASSVGPNYEQYF. J is TRBJ2-7 and V is TRBV2; D remains ambiguous. Between the trimmed V and J ends, which lost 4 bases and 3 bases, there was a span of 10 bases. This CDR3 contains 13 residues. CDR1 and CDR2 from the germline V gene are SNHLY and FYNNEI.

This chain joins TRBV19 and TRBJ2-3; D is ambiguous. Germline V gives CDR1 LNHDA, CDR2 SQIVND (reference sequence). V was shortened by 3 bases and J by 6 bases, with 10 bases between the two germline ends. CDR3 length: 13 amino acids. CDR3 sequence: CASSITIRDTQYF. The CDR3 nucleotides read TGTGCCAGTAGTATTACCATTCGGGATACGCAGTATTTT. The whole variable domain, filled in from reference TRBV19 and TRBJ2-3, reads DGGITQSPKYLFRKEGQNVTLSCEQNLNHDAMYWYRQDPGQGLRLIYYSQIVNDFQKGDIAEGYSVSREKKESFPLTVTSAQKNPTAFYLCASSITIRDTQYFGPGTRLTVL.

This rearrangement joins TRBV14 to TRBJ1-1, with D tentatively TRBD1 (5 bases). The germline V gene encodes CDR1 SGHDN and CDR2 FVKESK. The CDR3 has 14 amino acids. The V end was cut by 4 bases, the J end by 4 bases, with 13 bases between. Here the CDR3 reads CASSRQGGATEAFF. The CDR3 coding sequence is TGTGCCAGCAGCCGTCAGGGAGGGGCCACTGAAGCTTTCTTT.

The chain carries TRBV27 and TRBJ2-2; D remains unclear. Germline V gives CDR1 MNHEY, CDR2 SMNVEV (reference sequence). This CDR3 is built from 14 residues. Trimming took off 1 base at V and 8 bases at J, with 11 bases between the two ends. The CDR3 loop reads CASSLYRATGELFF. The CDR3 region has the DNA TGTGCCAGCAGTTTATATAGGGCGACGGGGGAGCTGTTTTTT.

The chain recombines TRBV6-6 with TRBJ1-6, with D possibly TRBD1 on 6 matching bases. The CDR3 is 14 residues long. V lost 2 bases, J lost 13 bases, and 15 bases lay in between. Germline V CDR1 and CDR2: MNHNY, SVGAGI (reference sequence). The CDR3 sequence: CASSYANRVEPLHF. The CDR3 bases are TGTGCCAGCAGTTACGCAAACAGGGTAGAGCCCCTCCACTTT.

The chain has TRBV7-2 and TRBJ2-3, with D maybe TRBD1 (6 bases). Germline loops: CDR1 SGHTA, CDR2 FQGNSA. The length of the CDR3 is 14 residues. V lost 5 bases to trimming and J lost 4 bases, with 13 bases between them. The CDR3 DNA is TGTGCCAGCAGCCTTACAGGGTGGCCAGATACGCAGTATTTT. It yields the protein CASSLTGWPDTQYF.

The chain combines TRBV19 with TRBJ1-1; perhaps TRBD1 as D (6 bases). The germline gives CDR1 LNHDA, CDR2 SQIVND (reference sequence). The CDR3 covers 13 residues. V was clipped by 0 bases and J by 11 bases, with 13 bases between them. The CDR3 DNA sequence: TGTGCCAGTAGTATAGATCTCAACACAGGGGCTTTCTTT. This encodes CASSIDLNTGAFF.

The chain recombines TRBV6-2 or TRBV6-3 with TRBJ2-1; TRBD2 matches at 16 bases. CDR3 size: 19 residues. Germline V lookup: CDR1 MNHEY, CDR2 SVGEGT. V shed 0 bases and J 4 bases; nucleotides not matched to a gene: 6. In nucleotides, the CDR3 is TGTGCCAGCAGTTACTCGGGACTAGCGGGAGGGGCGTTTTACAATGAGCAGTTCTTC. Protein sequence: CASSYSGLAGGAFYNEQFF.

The chain combines TRBV4-2 with TRBJ2-7; perhaps TRBD2 as D (6 bases). Trimming removed 0 bases at V and 6 bases at J, with 15 bases between. CDR3 length: 15 residues. Germline V gives CDR1 LGHNA, CDR2 YNFKEQ. CDR3 residues: CASSQDLAGPTEQYF. The CDR3 coding sequence is TGTGCCAGCAGCCAAGATCTGGCGGGACCGACCGAGCAGTACTTC.

The rearrangement links TRBV5-4 to TRBJ2-3; D is undetermined. The germline CDR1 and CDR2 sequences are SGHNT and YYREEE (reference sequence). CDR3 length: 15 residues. V lost 4 bases and J 0 bases, leaving 12 bases between the germline ends. DNA of the CDR3: TGTGCCAGCAGCACGGGCCCGAGCAGCACAGATACGCAGTATTTT. Protein: CASSTGPSSTDTQYF.